Listed below are T cell receptor beta chains from one sample, sequenced in a study of blood T cell repertoires in COVID-19. Clones were read by immunoSEQ multiplex PCR, and TCRdb kept only the in-frame ones, dropping some. Of about 15,000 clones detected, 80% to 90% appear once; the ten largest clones hold 33%. Input material: peripheral blood. These receptors came from a human donor in a cohort sampled during active COVID-19. Both conserved end residues are trimmed from each CDR3. Each record gives: V gene, J gene, CDR3 protein.

>TRBV7-9|TRBJ2-7
ASSPQGGIYEQY
>TRBV10-3|TRBJ2-1
AISESAGATYNEQF
>TRBV27|TRBJ2-1
ASSLSSGNAYNEQF
>TRBV2|TRBJ1-2
ASSELAGYGYT
>TRBV7-2|TRBJ2-3
ASSLNPGGPGTQY
>TRBV19|TRBJ2-1
ASSPRLGPVHEQF
>TRBV19|TRBJ1-5
ASSIGGWDQPQH
>TRBV19|TRBJ1-2
ASSIDRQGGNYGYT
>TRBV6-5|TRBJ2-1
ASSYNGGLEQF
>TRBV27|TRBJ2-3
ASSSRVGTDTQY
>TRBV12-3/TRBV12-4|TRBJ1-2
ASSLLRVAGYT
>TRBV4-2|TRBJ2-3
ASRPIEVGLAASTDTQY
>TRBV7-2|TRBJ2-7
ASSPADRGGYEQY
>TRBV5-5|TRBJ1-1
ASSLGHLRSF
>TRBV3-1/TRBV3-2|TRBJ1-5
ASSQTTGRQPQH
>TRBV7-3|TRBJ2-1
ASSLKLAGGPSEQF
>TRBV7-2|TRBJ1-2
ASSSTENYGYT